Listed here are 20 T cell receptor beta chains from one sample, sequenced in a study of blood T cells in healthy people across ages (dated by TCRdb to the mid-2010s). The library relied on 5' RACE. Sequenced on an Illumina HiSeq 2500. A second PCR of roughly 7 to 11 cycles was performed with a sample-barcoded 5' primer and a J-beta primer mix. TCRdb cleaned the public reads at Q25 with fastp, built clones with MiXCR and kept in-frame beta chains. Each CDR3 protein gets just one entry, which takes the most common genes and DNA from the rows behind it. The sample table records approximately 940,000 distinct CDR3 sequences; around 48% of these occur just once. The ten largest clones capture 13% of the sample. The sample consisted of blood. These receptors originate from a man younger than 45 in good health.

J is TRBJ2-1 and V is TRBV5-5, with 8 bases lining up with TRBD1. The V gene end was trimmed by 2 bases and the J gene end by 7 bases; junction bases not matched to a gene: 11. The CDR3 spans 16 residues. Per germline, CDR1 SGHKS and CDR2 YYEKEE (reference sequence). CDR3 bases: TGTGCCAGCAGCTTTATCACGAGGACAGGGCTAAATGAGCAGTTCTTC. It codes for CASSFITRTGLNEQFF. The whole variable domain, filled in from reference TRBV5-5 and TRBJ2-1, reads DAGVTQSPTHLIKTRGQQVTLRCSPISGHKSVSWYQQVLGQGPQFIFQYYEKEERGRGNFPDRFSARQFPNYSSELNVNALLLGDSALYLCASSFITRTGLNEQFFGPGTRLTVL.

This clonotype was detected many times. The genes are TRBV12-3 or TRBV12-4 and TRBJ1-2, with D possibly being TRBD1 (6 bases). The length of the CDR3 is 13 residues. V shed 4 bases and J shed 4 bases, with 10 bases lying between them. CDR3 coding DNA: TGTGCCAGCAGTTCACAGGGAGTCTATGGCTACACCTTC. This codes for CASSSQGVYGYTF.

This chain connects TRBV7-9 to TRBJ2-7, with 7 positions matching TRBD2. The V gene end was trimmed by 1 base and the J gene end by 3 bases; junction bases not matched to a gene: 12. The CDR3 is made up of 17 amino acids. Germline V gene sequence: CDR1 SEHNR, CDR2 FQNEAQ (reference sequence). Written as DNA, the CDR3 is TGTGCCAGCAGCTTAGAATCGGGAGGACCCTCGGGCTACGAGCAGTACTTC. Protein product: CASSLESGGPSGYEQYF.

This chain uses TRBV28 with TRBJ2-5, with TRBD1 as a possible D gene (5 bases). The germline V and J ends were trimmed by 2 bases and 2 bases, with 18 bases remaining between them. The CDR3 runs 17 residues. CDR1 is MDHEN and CDR2 is SYDVKM in the germline V gene. CDR3: CASSLPTGRPLQETQYF. In DNA form, the CDR3 reads TGTGCCAGCAGTTTACCAACAGGACGCCCCTTACAAGAGACCCAGTACTTC. The entire variable domain, with the rest obtained from reference TRBV28 and TRBJ2-5, is as follows: DVKVTQSSRYLVKRTGEKVFLECVQDMDHENMFWYRQDPGLGLRLIYFSYDVKMKEKGDIPEGYSVSREKKERFSLILESASTNQTSMYLCASSLPTGRPLQETQYFGPGTRLLVL.

With respect to this clonotype: Compared with germline, one end of the junction differs, possibly owing to a read error. The chain links TRBV7-3 to TRBJ2-3; D remains unclear. This CDR3 contains 15 residues. CDR1 is SGHTA and CDR2 is FQGTGA in the germline V gene. For the CDR3, the DNA is TGTGCCAGCAGCTTAACCGGCCTCGGCACAGATGCGCAGTATTTT. Protein sequence: CASSLTGLGTDAQYF.

The chain recombines TRBV28 with TRBJ2-7, with a possible D match to TRBD2 (5 bases). Trimming removed 3 bases from V and 0 bases from J, with 12 bases in between. The CDR3 contains 15 residues. In germline, CDR1 is MDHEN, CDR2 SYDVKM. This CDR3 is CASSLEAGLSYEQYF. In DNA, the CDR3 is TGTGCCAGCAGTTTGGAGGCCGGTCTCTCCTACGAGCAGTACTTC. The full variable domain, in which reference TRBV28 and TRBJ2-7 provide the parts outside the CDR3, is DVKVTQSSRYLVKRTGEKVFLECVQDMDHENMFWYRQDPGLGLRLIYFSYDVKMKEKGDIPEGYSVSREKKERFSLILESASTNQTSMYLCASSLEAGLSYEQYFGPGTRLTVT.

The chain joins TRBV5-1 to TRBJ1-4; TRBD1 aligns across 12 bases. Trimming took 4 bases from V and 8 from J; bases not matched to a gene: 6. Germline assignment: CDR1 SGHRS and CDR2 YFSETQ. The CDR3 runs 15 residues. DNA for the CDR3: TGCGCCAGCAGCACCGGGGACAGGGGGCTCGAAAAACTGTTTTTT. Protein sequence: CASSTGDRGLEKLFF.

V gene TRBV6-2 or TRBV6-3 combines with J gene TRBJ2-1; D may correspond to TRBD1 or TRBD2 (7 bases each). This CDR3 is 15 amino acids long. V was clipped by 6 bases and J by 6 bases, with 18 bases between them. Germline V gene data show CDR1 as MNHEY and CDR2 as SVGEGT. The CDR3 DNA sequence: TGTGCCAGCAGCGCTTCAGACAGGGAGGGCAATGAGCAGTTCTTC. Its translation: CASSASDREGNEQFF.

This clonotype has a handful of counts. This sequence joins TRBV7-2 and TRBJ2-1; D assignment may be TRBD1 or TRBD2 (5 bases each). Germline V gene data show CDR1 as SGHTA and CDR2 as FQGNSA. CDR3 size: 14 residues. Trimming shortened V by 3 bases and J by 5 bases, and 11 bases separated the two germline ends. In nucleotides, the CDR3 is TGTGCCAGCAGCTTTGGGGCGAGGGACAATGAGCAGTTCTTC. This translates into CASSFGARDNEQFF. Together with reference TRBV7-2 and TRBJ2-1, the CDR3 gives the full variable domain: GAGVSQSPSNKVTEKGKDVELRCDPISGHTALYWYRQSLGQGLEFLIYFQGNSAPDKSGLPSDRFSAERTGGSVSTLTIQRTQQEDSAVYLCASSFGARDNEQFFGPGTRLTVL.

This clonotype was found a few times. The chain combines TRBV6-4 with TRBJ2-3; 7 bases are shared with TRBD2. The CDR3 runs 14 residues. V gave up 3 bases and J gave up 5 bases; unmatched junction bases: 5. The germline V gene encodes CDR1 MRHNA and CDR2 SNTAGT. CDR3 nucleotides: TGTGCCAGCAGTGAAGCGGGAATTGAAGATACGCAGTATTTT. It is translated as CASSEAGIEDTQYF.

This clonotype was seen at least ten times. The chain links TRBV3-1 to TRBJ2-7; D is unclear. V was cut by 1 base and J by 3 bases, with 10 bases left in between. Germline V gene lookup returns CDR1 LGHDT and CDR2 YNNKEL (reference sequence). The CDR3 is 14 amino acids. The CDR3 DNA sequence: TGTGCCAGCAGCCAAGGGCAGAAGAGCTACGAGCAGTACTTC. Its protein product is CASSQGQKSYEQYF.

The chain couples TRBV6-4 to TRBJ2-2, with D possibly matching TRBD2 (5 bases). Trimming stripped 5 bases from V and 4 bases from J, with 20 bases between. The CDR3 has 17 residues. Germline V CDR1 and CDR2: MRHNA, SNTAGT. The CDR3 DNA reads TGTGCCAGCAGTCCCGGACCTACCGGGGTTCCCACCGGGGAGCTGTTTTTT. It specifies CASSPGPTGVPTGELFF.

This clonotype was seen a few times. V is TRBV4-1 and J is TRBJ2-3; D uncertain. Germline CDR1 reads MGHRA; CDR2 reads YSYEKL. This CDR3 spans 16 amino acids. The V and J ends lost 1 base and 0 bases respectively, with 11 bases between them. The CDR3, as DNA: TGCGCCAGCAGCCAAGTGAATATGGTTAGCACAGATACGCAGTATTTT. It is translated as CASSQVNMVSTDTQYF.

For this clonotype: The junction differs from germline at one of its ends, possibly a read error. The V gene is TRBV24-1, the J gene TRBJ2-3, with 8 nucleotides matching TRBD1. This CDR3 has 13 residues. Germline loops: CDR1 KGHDR, CDR2 SFDVKD. CDR3 sequence (DNA): TGTGCCACCAGACCGACAGGGGCAGATGCGCAGTATTTT. The encoded protein is CATRPTGADAQYF.

The J gene is TRBJ2-5, the V gene TRBV3-1; tentative D call: TRBD1 (6 bases). This CDR3 is built from 13 residues. The germline V gene has CDR1 LGHDT and CDR2 YNNKEL (reference sequence). The ends were cut back, 3 bases at V and 11 bases at J, with 16 bases in the middle. In nucleotides, the CDR3 is TGTGCCAGCAGCCAGCTGACAGGAAAAGTTCAGTACTTC. Protein product: CASSQLTGKVQYF.

The DNA of the CDR3 is TGTGCCAGCAGCTTTGGGACAGGGGGCGGATTGGGCCAGCCCCAGCATTTT. This translates into CASSFGTGGGLGQPQHF. This sequence joins TRBV5-4 and TRBJ1-5, with 12 nucleotides matching TRBD1. Germline V gene sequence: CDR1 SGHNT, CDR2 YYREEE (reference sequence). CDR3 length: 17 residues. After removal of 2 bases from V and 7 bases from J, the junction contained 10 bases not matched to a gene.

This chain joins TRBV10-3 and TRBJ1-2; TRBD1 might be the D (5 bases). CDR1 is ENHRY and CDR2 is SYGVKD in the germline V gene. Trimming removed 4 bases at V and 6 bases at J, with 12 bases between. The CDR3 has 13 residues. The CDR3 DNA sequence: TGTGCCATCAGTGGCGAGGGGCTGGATGGCTACACCTTC. Translation: CAISGEGLDGYTF.

This chain uses TRBV27 with TRBJ1-4, with D uncertain. The germline V gene encodes CDR1 MNHEY and CDR2 SMNVEV (reference sequence). The CDR3 length is 12 residues. Between the trimmed V and J ends, which lost 8 bases and 6 bases, there was a span of 10 bases. The CDR3 DNA is TGTGCCAGCGGTAGTCCCGATGAAAAACTGTTTTTT. This encodes CASGSPDEKLFF.

The chain is built from TRBV5-1 and TRBJ2-5; possible D gene TRBD2, 6 bases. Trimming removed 3 bases at V and 4 bases at J, with 10 bases between. The CDR3 has 13 residues. Germline CDR1 and CDR2: SGHRS and YFSETQ. CDR3 in DNA: TGCGCCAGCAGCTCGATGGGGGGAGAGACCCAGTACTTC. Protein product: CASSSMGGETQYF.

Comments on this clonotype: This may stem from a read error, because a much larger clone lies one nucleotide away. This chain links TRBV4-2 with TRBJ2-7; 7 bases line up with TRBD1. This CDR3 contains 16 residues. V trimming: 0 bases; J trimming: 3 bases; junction bases outside the gene matches: 8. Germline V lookup: CDR1 LGHNA, CDR2 YNFKEQ. CDR3 DNA: TGTGCCAGCAGCCAAGATCTGGGGGCAGGGGGCTACGAGCAGTACTTC. Amino acids: CASSQDLGAGGYEQYF.